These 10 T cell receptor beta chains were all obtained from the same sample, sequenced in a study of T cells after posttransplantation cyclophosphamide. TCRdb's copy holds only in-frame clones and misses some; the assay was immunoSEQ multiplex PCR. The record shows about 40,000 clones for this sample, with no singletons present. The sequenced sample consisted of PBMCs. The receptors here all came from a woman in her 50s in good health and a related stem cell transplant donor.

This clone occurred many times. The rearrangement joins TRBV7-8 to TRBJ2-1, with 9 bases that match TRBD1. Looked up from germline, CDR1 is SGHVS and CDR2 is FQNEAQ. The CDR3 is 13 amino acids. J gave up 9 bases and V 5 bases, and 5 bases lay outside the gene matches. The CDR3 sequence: CASSAGTGLEQFF. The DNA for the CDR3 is TGTGCCAGCAGCGCGGGGACAGGGCTTGAGCAGTTCTTC.

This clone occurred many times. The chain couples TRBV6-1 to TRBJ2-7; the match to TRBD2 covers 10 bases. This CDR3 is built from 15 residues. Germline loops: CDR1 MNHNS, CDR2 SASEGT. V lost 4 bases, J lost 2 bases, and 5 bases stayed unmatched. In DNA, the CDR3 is TGTGCCAGCAGTGCGGAAGGACTAGCGGCCTACGAGCAGTACTTC. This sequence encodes CASSAEGLAAYEQYF.

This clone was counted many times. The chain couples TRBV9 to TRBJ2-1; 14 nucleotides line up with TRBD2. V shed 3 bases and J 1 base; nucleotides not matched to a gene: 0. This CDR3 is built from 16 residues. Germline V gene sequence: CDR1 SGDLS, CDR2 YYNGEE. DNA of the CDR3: TGTGCCAGCAGCGGACTAGCGGGGGGGTCCTACAATGAGCAGTTCTTC. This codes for CASSGLAGGSYNEQFF.

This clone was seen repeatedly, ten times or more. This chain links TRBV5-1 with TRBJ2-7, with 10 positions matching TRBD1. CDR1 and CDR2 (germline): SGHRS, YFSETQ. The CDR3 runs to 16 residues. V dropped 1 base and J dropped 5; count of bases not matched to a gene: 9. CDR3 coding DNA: TGCGCCAGCAGCTTGCCGCTGGGACAGGGGATCCACGAGCAGTACTTC. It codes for CASSLPLGQGIHEQYF.

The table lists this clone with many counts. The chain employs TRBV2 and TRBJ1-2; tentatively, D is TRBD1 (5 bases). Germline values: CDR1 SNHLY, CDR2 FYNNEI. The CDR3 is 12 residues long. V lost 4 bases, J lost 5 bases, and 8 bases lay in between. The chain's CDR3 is CASSATVYGYTF. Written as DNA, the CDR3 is TGTGCCAGCAGTGCGACAGTTTATGGCTACACCTTC. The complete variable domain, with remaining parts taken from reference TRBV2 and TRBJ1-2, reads EPEVTQTPSHQVTQMGQEVILRCVPISNHLYFYWYRQILGQKVEFLVSFYNNEISEKSEIFDDQFSVERPDGSNFTLKIRSTKLEDSAMYFCASSATVYGYTFGSGTRLTVV.

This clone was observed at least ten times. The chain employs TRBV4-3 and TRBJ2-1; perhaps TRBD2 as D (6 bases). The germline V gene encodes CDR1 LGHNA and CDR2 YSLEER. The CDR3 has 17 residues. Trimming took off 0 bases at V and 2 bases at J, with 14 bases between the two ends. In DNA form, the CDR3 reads TGCGCCAGCAGCCAAGATTTTGGAGGGTTGACCTACAATGAGCAGTTCTTC. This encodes CASSQDFGGLTYNEQFF.

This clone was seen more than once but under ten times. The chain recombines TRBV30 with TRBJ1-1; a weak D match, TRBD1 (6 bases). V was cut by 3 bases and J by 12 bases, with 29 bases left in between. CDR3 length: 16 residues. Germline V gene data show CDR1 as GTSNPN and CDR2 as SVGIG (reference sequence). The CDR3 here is CAWREPRRSQKGGTFF. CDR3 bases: TGTGCCTGGAGGGAACCTCGGCGGTCGCAGAAAGGGGGAACTTTCTTT.

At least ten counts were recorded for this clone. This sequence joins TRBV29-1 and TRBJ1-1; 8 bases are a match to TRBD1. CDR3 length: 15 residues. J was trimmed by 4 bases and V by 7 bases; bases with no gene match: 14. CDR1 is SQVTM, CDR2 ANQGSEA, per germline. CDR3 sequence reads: CSAEPRTGRGTEAFF. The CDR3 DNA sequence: TGCAGCGCCGAACCTCGGACAGGGCGAGGCACTGAAGCTTTCTTT.

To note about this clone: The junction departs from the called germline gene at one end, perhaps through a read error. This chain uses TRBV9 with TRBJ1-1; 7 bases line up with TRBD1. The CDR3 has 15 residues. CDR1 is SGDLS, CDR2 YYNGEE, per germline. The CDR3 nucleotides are TGTGCCAGCAGCGTAGACATGACAGGGAAGACTGGAGCTTTCTTT. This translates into CASSVDMTGKTGAFF.

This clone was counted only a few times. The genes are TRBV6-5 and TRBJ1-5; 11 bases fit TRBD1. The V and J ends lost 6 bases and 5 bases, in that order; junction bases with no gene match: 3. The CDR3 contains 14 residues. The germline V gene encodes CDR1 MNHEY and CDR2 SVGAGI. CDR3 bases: TGTGCCAGCAGCTTGGGACAGGGGGATCAGCCCCAGCATTTT. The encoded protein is CASSLGQGDQPQHF.